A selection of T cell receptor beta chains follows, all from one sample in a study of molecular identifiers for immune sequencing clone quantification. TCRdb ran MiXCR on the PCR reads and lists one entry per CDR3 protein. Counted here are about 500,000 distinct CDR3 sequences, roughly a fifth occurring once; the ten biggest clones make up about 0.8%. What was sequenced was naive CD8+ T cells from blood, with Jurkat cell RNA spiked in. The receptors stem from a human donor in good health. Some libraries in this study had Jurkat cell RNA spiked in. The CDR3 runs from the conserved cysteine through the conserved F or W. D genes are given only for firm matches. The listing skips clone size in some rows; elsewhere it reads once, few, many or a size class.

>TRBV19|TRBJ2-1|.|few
CASSIIIYNEQFF
TGTGCCAGTAGTATAATTATCTACAATGAGCAGTTCTTC
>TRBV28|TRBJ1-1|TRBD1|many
CASSHDRGLAEAFF
TGTGCCAGCAGTCACGACAGGGGGCTCGCTGAAGCTTTCTTT
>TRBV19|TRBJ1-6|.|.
CASSIDFARHSPLHF
TGTGCCAGTAGTATAGATTTCGCAAGACATTCACCCCTCCACTTT
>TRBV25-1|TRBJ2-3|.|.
CASSELDRTSPGDTQYF
TGTGCCAGCAGTGAATTAGACAGAACCTCGCCTGGAGATACGCAGTATTTT
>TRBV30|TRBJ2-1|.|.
CAWSVSGYYNEQFF
TGTGCCTGGAGTGTGAGCGGATACTACAATGAGCAGTTCTTC
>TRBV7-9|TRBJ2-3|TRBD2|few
CASSPTSGGTDAQYF
TGTGCCAGCAGCCCAACTAGCGGGGGCACAGATGCGCAGTATTTT
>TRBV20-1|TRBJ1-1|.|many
CSAKLLFEAFF
TGCAGTGCTAAGTTGCTGTTTGAAGCTTTCTTT
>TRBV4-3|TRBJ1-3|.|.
CASSPDGSSGNTTYF
TGCGCCAGCAGCCCGGACGGAAGCTCTGGAAACACCACATATTTT
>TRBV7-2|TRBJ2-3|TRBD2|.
CASSLTSGASSTDTRYF
TGTGCCAGCAGCTTAACTAGCGGGGCCTCTAGCACAGATACGCGATATTTT
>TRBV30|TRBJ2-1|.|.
CAWVKDSYNEQFF
TGTGCCTGGGTTAAGGACTCCTACAATGAGCAGTTCTTC
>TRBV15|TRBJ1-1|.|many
CATSRVENTEAFF
TGTGCCACCAGCAGAGTGGAGAACACTGAAGCTTTCTTT
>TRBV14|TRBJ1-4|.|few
CASAYRDNEKLFF
TGTGCCAGCGCTTACAGGGATAATGAAAAACTGTTTTTT
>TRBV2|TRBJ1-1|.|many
CASSPIPEELNTEAFF
TGTGCCAGCAGCCCTATACCCGAAGAACTGAACACTGAAGCTTTCTTT
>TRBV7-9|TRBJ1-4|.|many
CASSPSGPESEKLFF
TGTGCCAGCAGCCCCAGCGGCCCAGAGAGTGAAAAACTGTTTTTT
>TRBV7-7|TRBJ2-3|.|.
CASSAISDTQYF
TGTGCCAGCAGCGCGATCTCCGATACGCAGTATTTT
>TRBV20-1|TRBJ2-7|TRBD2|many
CSARGTSGEPYEQYF
TGCAGTGCTAGAGGTACTAGCGGGGAACCCTACGAGCAGTACTTC
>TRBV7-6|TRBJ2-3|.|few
CASSLGMGTDTQYF
TGTGCCAGCAGCTTAGGGATGGGCACAGATACGCAGTATTTT
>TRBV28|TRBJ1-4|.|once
CAGMVDRSNEKLFF
TGTGCCGGCATGGTCGACAGGTCTAATGAAAAACTGTTTTTT
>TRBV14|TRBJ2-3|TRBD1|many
CASSPFQGASEGTDTQYF
TGTGCCAGCAGTCCTTTCCAGGGGGCATCCGAGGGCACAGATACGCAGTATTTT
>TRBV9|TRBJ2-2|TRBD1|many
CASSLQGAGELFF
TGTGCCAGCAGCCTCCAGGGGGCCGGGGAGCTGTTTTTT
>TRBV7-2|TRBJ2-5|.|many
CASSLAGLRAQETQYF
TGTGCCAGCAGCTTAGCTGGTCTTAGGGCCCAAGAGACCCAGTACTTC
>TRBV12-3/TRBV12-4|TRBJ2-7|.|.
CASNLGYEQYF
TGTGCCAGCAATTTGGGGTACGAGCAGTACTTC
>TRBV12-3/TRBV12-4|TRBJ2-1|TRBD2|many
CASSVQGTGTSGGSYNEQFF
TGTGCCAGCAGTGTCCAAGGGACAGGGACTAGCGGGGGCTCCTACAATGAGCAGTTCTTC
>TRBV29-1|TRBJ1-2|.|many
CSVEFQGTADGYTF
TGCAGCGTTGAATTCCAGGGAACAGCTGACGGCTACACCTTC
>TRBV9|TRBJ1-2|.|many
CASSDGGNYGYTF
TGTGCCAGCAGTGACGGGGGCAACTATGGCTACACCTTC
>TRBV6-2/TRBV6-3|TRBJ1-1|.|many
CASSYRNTEAFF
TGTGCCAGCAGTTACAGGAACACTGAAGCTTTCTTT
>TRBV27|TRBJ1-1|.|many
CASSLRGWGTEAFF
TGTGCCAGCAGCCTCCGGGGTTGGGGCACTGAAGCTTTCTTT
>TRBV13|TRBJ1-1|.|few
CASSFSRAEAFF
TGTGCCAGCAGCTTTTCCAGGGCTGAAGCTTTCTTT
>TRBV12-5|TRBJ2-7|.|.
CASGWQGHEQYF
TGTGCTAGTGGTTGGCAGGGACACGAGCAGTACTTC
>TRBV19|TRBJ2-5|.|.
CASSLLRGPRETQYF
TGTGCCAGTAGCCTCCTTAGGGGACCGCGGGAGACCCAGTACTTC
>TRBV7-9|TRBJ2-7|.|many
CASSPAPNPSYEQYF
TGTGCCAGCAGCCCCGCCCCGAACCCCTCCTACGAGCAGTACTTC
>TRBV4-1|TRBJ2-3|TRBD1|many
CASSQQEDRAKTDTQYF
TGCGCCAGCAGCCAACAAGAAGACAGGGCCAAGACAGATACGCAGTATTTT
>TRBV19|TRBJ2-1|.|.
CASSPTLYNEQFF
TGTGCCAGTAGTCCGACCCTCTACAATGAGCAGTTCTTC
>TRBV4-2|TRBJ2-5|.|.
CASSQVLEGLSETQYF
TGTGCCAGCAGCCAAGTTCTGGAGGGCCTATCCGAGACCCAGTACTTC
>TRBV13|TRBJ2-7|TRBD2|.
CASSGEAGTSGSYEQYF
TGTGCCAGCAGCGGGGAAGCAGGGACTAGCGGGAGCTACGAGCAGTACTTC
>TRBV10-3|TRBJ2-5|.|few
CAISESIVSGQFQETQYF
TGTGCCATCAGTGAGTCGATAGTCTCAGGGCAGTTCCAAGAGACCCAGTACTTC
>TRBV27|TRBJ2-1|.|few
CASSIGGIAQFF
TGTGCCAGCAGTATAGGCGGTATCGCGCAGTTCTTC
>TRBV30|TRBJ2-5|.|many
CAWSDPFDQETQYF
TGTGCCTGGAGTGACCCTTTTGACCAAGAGACCCAGTACTTC
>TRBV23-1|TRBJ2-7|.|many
CASNNFRGCSYEQYF
TGCGCCAGCAATAACTTTCGGGGATGCTCCTACGAGCAGTACTTC
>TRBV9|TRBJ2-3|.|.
CASSVEGKCTDTQYF
TGTGCCAGCAGCGTAGAGGGGAAATGCACAGATACGCAGTATTTT
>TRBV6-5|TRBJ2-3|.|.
CASSMNGGTDTQYF
TGTGCCAGCAGTATGAACGGGGGCACAGATACGCAGTATTTT
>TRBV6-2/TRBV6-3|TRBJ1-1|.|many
CASSAGRVTEAFF
TGTGCCAGCAGTGCAGGTCGAGTGACTGAAGCTTTCTTT
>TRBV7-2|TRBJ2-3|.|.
CASSFPRRFQGTDTQYF
TGTGCCAGCAGCTTCCCCAGACGGTTCCAAGGCACAGATACGCAGTATTTT
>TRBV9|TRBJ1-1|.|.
CASSEQGASIAEAFF
TGTGCCAGCAGCGAACAGGGAGCGTCGATCGCTGAAGCTTTCTTT
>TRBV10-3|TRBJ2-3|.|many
CAISELPPRDTQYF
TGTGCCATCAGTGAGCTACCCCCGCGGGATACGCAGTATTTT
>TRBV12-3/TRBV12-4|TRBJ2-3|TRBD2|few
CASSSKRGGGDTQYF
TGTGCCAGCAGTTCAAAGCGGGGGGGGGGAGATACGCAGTATTTT
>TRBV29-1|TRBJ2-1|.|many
CSVVREYNEQFF
TGCAGCGTTGTACGGGAGTACAATGAGCAGTTCTTC
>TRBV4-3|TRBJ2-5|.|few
CASSQDAEGPETQYF
TGCGCCAGCAGCCAAGATGCCGAAGGGCCAGAGACCCAGTACTTC
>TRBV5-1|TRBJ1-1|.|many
CASSLEEALGVGPFF
TGCGCCAGCAGCTTGGAAGAAGCTCTAGGGGTAGGACCTTTCTTT
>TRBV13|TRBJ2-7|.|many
CASSPLGGEQYF
TGTGCCAGCAGCCCGCTCGGAGGCGAGCAGTACTTC
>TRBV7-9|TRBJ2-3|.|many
CASRPRGDWSADTQYF
TGTGCCAGCAGGCCTAGGGGAGACTGGTCGGCAGATACGCAGTATTTT
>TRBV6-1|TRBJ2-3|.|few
CASSEWSRSSTDTQYF
TGTGCCAGCAGTGAATGGTCACGTTCTAGCACAGATACGCAGTATTTT
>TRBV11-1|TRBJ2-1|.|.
CASSLAFLAASSYNEQFF
TGTGCCAGCAGCTTAGCTTTCCTAGCTGCCAGCTCCTACAATGAGCAGTTCTTC
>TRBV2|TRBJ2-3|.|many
CASKVADTQYF
TGTGCCAGCAAGGTGGCAGATACGCAGTATTTT
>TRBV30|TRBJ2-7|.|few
CAWSVLRSEQYF
TGTGCCTGGAGTGTACTTCGCTCCGAGCAGTACTTC
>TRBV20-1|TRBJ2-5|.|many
CSAPRGTQEETQYF
TGCAGTGCTCCCCGCGGGACCCAAGAAGAGACCCAGTACTTC
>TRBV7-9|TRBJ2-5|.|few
CASSSYGEAQYF
TGTGCCAGCAGCTCTTACGGGGAGGCCCAGTACTTC
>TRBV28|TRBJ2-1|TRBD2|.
CASSTTSGSVYNEQFF
TGTGCCAGCAGTACGACTAGCGGGAGTGTCTACAATGAGCAGTTCTTC
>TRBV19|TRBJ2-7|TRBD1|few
CASSDPDRGSSYEQYF
TGTGCCAGTAGTGACCCCGACAGGGGGAGCTCCTACGAGCAGTACTTC
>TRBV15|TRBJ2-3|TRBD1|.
CATSRDKEGGSDRGADTQYF
TGTGCCACCAGCAGAGATAAGGAAGGAGGGTCAGACAGGGGTGCAGATACGCAGTATTTT